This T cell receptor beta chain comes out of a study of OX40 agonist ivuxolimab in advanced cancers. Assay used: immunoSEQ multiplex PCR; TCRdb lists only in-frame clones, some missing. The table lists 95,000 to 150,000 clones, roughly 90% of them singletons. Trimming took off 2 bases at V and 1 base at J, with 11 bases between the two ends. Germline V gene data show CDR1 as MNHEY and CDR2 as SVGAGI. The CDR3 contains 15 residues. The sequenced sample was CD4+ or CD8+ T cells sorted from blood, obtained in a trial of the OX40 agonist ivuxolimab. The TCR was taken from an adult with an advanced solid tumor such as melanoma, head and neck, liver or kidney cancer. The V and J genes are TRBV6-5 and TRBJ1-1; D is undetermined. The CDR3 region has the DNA TGTGCCAGCAGTTACCTAAGGTATAGGAACACTGAAGCTTTCTTT. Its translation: CASSYLRYRNTEAFF.